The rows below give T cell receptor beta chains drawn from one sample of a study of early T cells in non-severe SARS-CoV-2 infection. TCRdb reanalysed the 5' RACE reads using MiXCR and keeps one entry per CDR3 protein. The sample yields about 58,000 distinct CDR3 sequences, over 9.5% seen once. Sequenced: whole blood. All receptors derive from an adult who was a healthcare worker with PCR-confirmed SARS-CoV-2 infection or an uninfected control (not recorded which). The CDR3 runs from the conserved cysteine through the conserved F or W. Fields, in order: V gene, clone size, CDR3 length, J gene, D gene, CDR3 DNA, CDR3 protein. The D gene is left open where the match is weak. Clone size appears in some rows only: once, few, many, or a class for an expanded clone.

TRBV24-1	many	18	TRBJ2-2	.	TGTGCCACCAGTGATTTGAGGTCGAGTCTGGGAGCTTCCGGGGAGCTGTTTTTT	CATSDLRSSLGASGELFF
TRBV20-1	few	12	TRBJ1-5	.	TGCAGTGCTAGTCGTAGCAATCAGCCCCAGCATTTT	CSASRSNQPQHF
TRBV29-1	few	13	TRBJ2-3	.	TGCAGCGTTGTAGGAACAGGGTTTCTGACGCAGTATTTT	CSVVGTGFLTQYF
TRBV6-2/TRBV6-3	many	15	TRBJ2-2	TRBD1	TGTGCCACCCAAGCCGGGACAGTCGACACCGGGGAGCTTTTTTTT	CATQAGTVDTGELFF
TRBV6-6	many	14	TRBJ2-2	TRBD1	TGTGCCAGCAGGCGGACAGGGCTTGCCGGGGAGCTGTTTTTT	CASRRTGLAGELFF
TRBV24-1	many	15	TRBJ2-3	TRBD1	TGTGCCACCAGTGCGGGGACAGGGGGAGCGAATACGCAGTATTTT	CATSAGTGGANTQYF
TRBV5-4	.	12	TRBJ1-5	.	TGTGCCAGCAGCTTTGGCGTTCAGCCCCAGCATTTT	CASSFGVQPQHF
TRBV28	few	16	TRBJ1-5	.	TGTGCCAGCAGTCCCCGCAGGAGGATAGGCAATCAGCCCCAGCATTTT	CASSPRRRIGNQPQHF
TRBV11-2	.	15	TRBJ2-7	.	TGTGCCAGCAGCTTAGGAGGGTCGAAGAACTCCGAGCAGTACTTC	CASSLGGSKNSEQYF
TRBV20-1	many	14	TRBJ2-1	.	TGCAGTGTGGGGAGAAGGGGCTCCTACAATGAGCAGTTCTTC	CSVGRRGSYNEQFF
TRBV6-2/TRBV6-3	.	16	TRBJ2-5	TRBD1	TGTGCCAGCAGTTACTGGGGGACAGGGGCGGAAGAGACCCAGTACTTC	CASSYWGTGAEETQYF
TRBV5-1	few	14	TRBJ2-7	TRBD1	TGCGCCAGCACCGGGACAGGCCTCCCCTACGAGCAGTACTTC	CASTGTGLPYEQYF
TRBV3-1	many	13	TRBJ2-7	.	TGTGCCAGCAGCCAGGCAGCTACCTACGAGCAGTACTTC	CASSQAATYEQYF
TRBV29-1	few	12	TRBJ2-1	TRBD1	TGCAGCGTTGAAAGACAGGGGGCTAAGCAGTTCTTC	CSVERQGAKQFF
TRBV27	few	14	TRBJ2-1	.	TGTGCCAGCAGTAGAGGGAGCAGTGGGAATGAGCAGTTCTTC	CASSRGSSGNEQFF
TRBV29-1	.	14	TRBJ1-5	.	TGCAGCGTCCTGGAGACAGGAATCAATCAGCCCCAGCATTTT	CSVLETGINQPQHF
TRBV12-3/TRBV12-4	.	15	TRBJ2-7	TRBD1	TGTGCCAGCAGTTCTACCGGGACAGGGACCTACGAGCAGTACTTC	CASSSTGTGTYEQYF
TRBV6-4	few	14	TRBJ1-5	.	TGTGCCAGCAGTGACTCGATACAGGCTCAGCCCCAGCATTTT	CASSDSIQAQPQHF
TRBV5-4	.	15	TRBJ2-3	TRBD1	TGTGCCAGCAGCCTCGAAGGGGGCCACACAGATACGCAGTATTTT	CASSLEGGHTDTQYF
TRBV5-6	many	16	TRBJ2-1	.	TGTGCCAGCAGCTCGTATCGTGTCCCTTACTCAAAGGAGCAGTTCTTC	CASSSYRVPYSKEQFF
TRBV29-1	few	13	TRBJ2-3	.	TGCAGCGTTGAAGGACACCGCCCAGATACGCAGTATTTT	CSVEGHRPDTQYF
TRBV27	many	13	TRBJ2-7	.	TGTGCCACCAAACACGGGATTCCAGGCGAGCAGTACTTC	CATKHGIPGEQYF
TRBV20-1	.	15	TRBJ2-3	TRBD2	TGCAGTGTCGGGGGGGCCGCCCGTAGCACAGATACGCAGTATTTT	CSVGGAARSTDTQYF